The 28 T cell receptor beta chains below all came from one sample that was sequenced in a study of blood T cell repertoires in COVID-19. Sequencing was performed with immunoSEQ multiplex PCR; in TCRdb, only in-frame clones are kept and a portion is missing. The sample has around 160,000 clones; around 81% are singletons. Material for sequencing was peripheral blood. The source of these receptors is a woman in her thirties or forties with active or convalescent COVID-19.

This rearrangement joins TRBV5-6 to TRBJ1-1; 8 bases are a match to TRBD1. The CDR3 is 14 amino acids. Germline-derived CDR1 and CDR2 are SGHDT and YYEEEE. V gave up 1 base and J gave up 4 bases; unmatched junction bases: 3. CDR3 sequence: CASSLTGTGTEAFF. In nucleotides, the CDR3 is TGTGCCAGCAGCTTGACGGGGACAGGCACTGAAGCTTTCTTT.

This rearrangement joins TRBV9 to TRBJ1-1; no definite D call. V gave up 0 bases and J gave up 6 bases, with 12 bases separating them. Germline CDR1 reads SGDLS; CDR2 reads YYNGEE. This CDR3 region has 14 residues. The CDR3 region has the DNA TGTGCCAGCAGCGTAGCGTCCTCCAGCGCTGAAGCTTTCTTT. Amino acids: CASSVASSSAEAFF.

This clone has a count of ten or more. CDR3 in amino acids: CASSQELTGLYGYTF. The CDR3 DNA reads as TGTGCCAGCAGCCAAGAACTGACAGGACTCTATGGCTACACCTTC. V gene TRBV3-1 (or the pseudogene TRBV3-2) combines with J gene TRBJ1-2, with D possibly matching TRBD1 (6 bases). This CDR3 is built from 15 residues. V shed 0 bases and J shed 4 bases, with 12 bases lying between them. CDR1 LGHDT and CDR2 YNNKEL come from the germline V gene (reference sequence).

This sequence joins TRBV4-3 and TRBJ1-5; D gene ambiguous. From germline, CDR1 is LGHNA and CDR2 YSLEER. The CDR3 is made up of 16 amino acids. Deletions cut 0 bases from V and 2 bases from J, with 11 bases between. The chain's CDR3 is CASSQEWREGNQPQHF. Written as DNA, the CDR3 is TGCGCCAGCAGCCAAGAATGGAGGGAGGGCAATCAGCCCCAGCATTTT.

The chain employs TRBV9 and TRBJ1-2; 9 nucleotides align to TRBD1. The CDR3 runs to 14 residues. V lost 3 bases and J lost 2; bases outside the gene matches: 2. Germline V gene sequence: CDR1 SGDLS, CDR2 YYNGEE. CDR3 sequence (DNA): TGTGCCAGCAGCGCAGGACAGGGGAACTATGGCTACACCTTC. Protein sequence: CASSAGQGNYGYTF.

In nucleotides, the CDR3 is TGTGCCACCAGCAGAGCCGGACTAGCGGGGGAAGGGCCCTACAATGAGCAGTTCTTC. Encoded protein: CATSRAGLAGEGPYNEQFF. The chain has TRBV15 and TRBJ2-1; TRBD2 aligns across 13 bases. The CDR3 has 19 residues. V lost 1 base and J lost 2; bases outside the gene matches: 8. CDR1 is LNHNV and CDR2 is YYDKDF in the germline V gene (reference sequence).

This clone was picked up one time. Its ends do not fully match the called genes, so a read error is possible. The chain couples TRBV7-7 to TRBJ2-7, with TRBD1 identical over 9 bases. CDR3 size: 13 residues. The germline CDR1 and CDR2 sequences are SSHAT and FNYEAQ (reference sequence). CDR3 amino acids: CASSLTGQGEQYF. The CDR3 region has the DNA TGTGCTAGCAGCCTAACTGGACAGGGGGAGCAGTACTTC. Supplemented by reference TRBV7-7 and TRBJ2-7, the full variable domain reads GAGVSQSPRYKVTKRGQDVTLRCDPISSHATLYWYQQALGQGPEFLTYFNYEAQPDKSGLPSDRFSAERPEGSISTLTIQRTEQRDSAMYRCASSLTGQGEQYFGPGTRLTVT.

The rearrangement uses TRBV19 and TRBJ2-6, with 7 bases identical to TRBD1. Germline loops: CDR1 LNHDA, CDR2 SQIVND (reference sequence). There are 18 residues in the CDR3. Trimming cost V 5 bases and J 4 bases; bases outside gene matches: 14. The CDR3 DNA reads TGTGCCAGTAGTCGAGGGGACAGAGGCCTGGACGGGGCCAACGTCCTGACTTTC. It encodes CASSRGDRGLDGANVLTF.

This sequence joins TRBV4-2 and TRBJ1-2; maybe TRBD1 (6 bases). The V end lost 2 bases, the J end lost 4 bases, and 17 bases lay between the germline ends. The CDR3 contains 16 residues. Germline CDR1 LGHNA, CDR2 YNFKEQ. The CDR3 spells CASSQIGQPSIYGYTF. DNA of the CDR3: TGTGCCAGCAGCCAAATCGGACAGCCCTCGATCTATGGCTACACCTTC.

This clone was recorded once. V and J are TRBV4-1 and TRBJ1-2; D is perhaps TRBD1 (5 bases). Per germline, CDR1 MGHRA and CDR2 YSYEKL. The CDR3 spans 14 residues. The germline V and J ends were trimmed by 1 base and 0 bases, with 6 bases remaining between them. The CDR3 DNA is TGCGCCAGCAGCCAAGTGACAGCTAACTATGGCTACACCTTC. This codes for CASSQVTANYGYTF.

This sequence joins TRBV18 and TRBJ2-4; 8 bases agree with TRBD2. The CDR3 runs 16 residues. Germline V lookup: CDR1 KGHSH, CDR2 LQKENI. V gave up 0 bases and J gave up 3 bases; unmatched junction bases: 4. CDR3 nucleotides: TGTGCCAGCTCACCACCTAGCGGGAACCTCAAAAACATTCAGTACTTC. Residues: CASSPPSGNLKNIQYF.

V usage is TRBV18 and J usage is TRBJ2-7, with a tentative D call TRBD1 (7 bases). V was trimmed by 6 bases and J by 7 bases, leaving 16 bases between them. This CDR3 has 13 amino acids. Germline-derived CDR1 and CDR2 are KGHSH and LQKENI. This CDR3 reads CASSQGGPREQYF. The CDR3 DNA is TGTGCCAGCTCCCAGGGGGGCCCCCGGGAGCAGTACTTC.

The chain uses TRBV7-9 and TRBJ1-3; 8 positions match TRBD1. With V trimmed by 6 bases and J by 4 bases, 5 bases remained unmatched. Germline loops: CDR1 SEHNR, CDR2 FQNEAQ (reference sequence). The CDR3 loop spans 14 amino acids. Written as DNA, the CDR3 is TGTGCCAGCAGTATACAGGGGGACGGAAACACCATATATTTT. Translating it yields CASSIQGDGNTIYF.

CDR3 protein: CASSPRGQGTPLHF. DNA of the CDR3: TGTGCCAGCTCACCACGAGGACAGGGAACACCCCTCCACTTT. The chain has TRBV18 and TRBJ1-6; 8 nucleotides line up with TRBD1. The CDR3 consists of 14 residues. CDR1 and CDR2 from the germline V gene are KGHSH and LQKENI. The J segment lost 11 bases and the V segment lost 1 base, leaving 4 bases of the junction unmatched.

This clone was seen a single time. The chain recombines TRBV27 with TRBJ1-6; 7 nucleotides agree with TRBD1. Germline V gives CDR1 MNHEY, CDR2 SMNVEV (reference sequence). With V trimmed by 4 bases and J by 4 bases, 7 bases remained unmatched. The CDR3 contains 16 residues. CDR3 sequence: CASSSYDRVYNSPLHF. The DNA for the CDR3 is TGTGCCAGCAGTTCTTACGACAGGGTTTATAATTCACCCCTCCACTTT.

The rearrangement joins TRBV7-2 to TRBJ2-7; possibly TRBD1 for D (7 bases). The CDR3 length is 16 residues. Germline values: CDR1 SGHTA, CDR2 FQGNSA. Trimming took off 5 bases at V and 0 bases at J, with 17 bases between the two ends. This CDR3 is CASSQGGGTTSYEQYF. The CDR3 region has the DNA TGTGCCAGCAGCCAGGGGGGCGGGACAACCTCCTACGAGCAGTACTTC.

V is TRBV7-2 and J is TRBJ1-4; D not resolved. The CDR3 contains 15 residues. The germline V gene has CDR1 SGHTA and CDR2 FQGNSA. Trimming cost V 1 base and J 7 bases, with 13 bases left between them. The CDR3 loop reads CASSLVGRDTEKLFF. DNA of the CDR3: TGTGCCAGCAGCTTAGTGGGGAGGGATACTGAAAAACTGTTTTTT. The variable domain in full, completed from reference TRBV7-2 and TRBJ1-4, reads GAGVSQSPSNKVTEKGKDVELRCDPISGHTALYWYRQSLGQGLEFLIYFQGNSAPDKSGLPSDRFSAERTGGSVSTLTIQRTQQEDSAVYLCASSLVGRDTEKLFFGSGTQLSVL.

The chain uses TRBV28 and TRBJ1-1, with TRBD1 matching 7 bases. The CDR3 contains 15 residues. V lost 4 bases and J lost 2; bases outside the gene matches: 7. CDR1 and CDR2 (germline): MDHEN, SYDVKM. The CDR3, as DNA: TGTGCCAGCAGTTCACCTCGGGACAGCAACACTGAAGCTTTCTTT. This encodes CASSSPRDSNTEAFF.

This chain uses TRBV28 with TRBJ2-2; no clear D gene. Germline V gives CDR1 MDHEN, CDR2 SYDVKM. This CDR3 has 13 residues. V was cut by 8 bases and J by 0 bases, with 7 bases left in between. CDR3 amino acids: CASPSTNTGELFF. The CDR3 DNA sequence: TGTGCCAGCCCGAGTACGAACACCGGGGAGCTGTTTTTT.

The chain recombines TRBV2 with TRBJ1-2, with 7 nucleotides matching TRBD1. V lost 5 bases, J lost 3 bases, and 9 bases stayed unmatched. The CDR3 is 15 amino acids. CDR1 is SNHLY and CDR2 is FYNNEI in the germline V gene. The CDR3 protein is CASSYDREEYYGYTF. The CDR3 DNA reads as TGTGCCAGCAGTTATGACAGGGAGGAGTACTATGGCTACACCTTC.

J is TRBJ1-2 and V is TRBV6-5, with D tentatively TRBD1 (6 bases). CDR1 is MNHEY, CDR2 SVGAGI, per germline. The V and J ends lost 8 bases and 9 bases respectively, with 16 bases between them. The CDR3 has 12 amino acids. The CDR3 protein is CASGGTEGCYTF. The CDR3 DNA reads TGTGCCAGCGGGGGCACGGAAGGGTGCTACACCTTC.

This chain joins TRBV28 and TRBJ1-1; a possible D gene is TRBD1 (5 bases). Germline lookup yields CDR1 MDHEN and CDR2 SYDVKM. Between the trimmed V and J ends, which lost 2 bases and 4 bases, there was a span of 17 bases. The CDR3 consists of 16 residues. CDR3 region: CASSLRWGRDFTEAFF. CDR3 in DNA: TGTGCCAGCAGTTTAAGGTGGGGCAGGGACTTCACTGAAGCTTTCTTT.

The V and J genes are TRBV11-2 and TRBJ1-4; TRBD1 is a possible D gene (5 bases). The CDR3 is made up of 14 amino acids. V gave up 8 bases and J gave up 0 bases, with 10 bases separating them. CDR1 and CDR2 (germline): SGHAT, FQNNGV. This chain's CDR3 is CASGSGSTNEKLFF. As DNA, the CDR3 is TGTGCCAGCGGGTCAGGGTCAACTAATGAAAAACTGTTTTTT.

This chain joins TRBV7-8 and TRBJ1-2; TRBD1 is a possible D gene (6 bases). This CDR3 spans 12 amino acids. V was pared by 5 bases and J by 8 bases, with 12 bases between. CDR1 and CDR2 from the germline V gene are SGHVS and FQNEAQ. CDR3 region: CASSLRTEGYTF. For the CDR3, the DNA is TGTGCCAGCAGCCTAAGGACAGAAGGCTACACCTTC. The whole variable domain, remainder taken from reference TRBV7-8 and TRBJ1-2, is GAGVSQSPRYKVAKRGQDVALRCDPISGHVSLFWYQQALGQGPEFLTYFQNEAQLDKSGLPSDRFFAERPEGSVSTLKIQRTQQEDSAVYLCASSLRTEGYTFGSGTRLTVV.

The chain employs TRBV24-1 and TRBJ2-1, with 7 nucleotides matching TRBD2. Germline lookup yields CDR1 KGHDR and CDR2 SFDVKD. This CDR3 comprises 13 residues. The V and J ends lost 2 bases and 6 bases, in that order; junction bases with no gene match: 0. The CDR3 loop is CATSDWGGNEQFF. In nucleotides, the CDR3 is TGTGCCACCAGTGATTGGGGGGGCAATGAGCAGTTCTTC.

V gene TRBV13 combines with J gene TRBJ2-7, with no clear D. The CDR3 loop spans 14 amino acids. Germline V gene sequence: CDR1 PRHDT, CDR2 FYEKMQ (reference sequence). Trimming took off 7 bases at V and 0 bases at J, with 13 bases between the two ends. CDR3: CASTNLASSYEQYF. The CDR3 region has the DNA TGTGCCAGCACCAACCTGGCTAGCTCCTACGAGCAGTACTTC.

The V call is TRBV10-1, the J call TRBJ1-1; D is unresolved. The CDR3 sequence is 14 residues long. Germline loops: CDR1 WNHNN, CDR2 SYGVQD (reference sequence). Trimming removed 4 bases at V and 0 bases at J, with 9 bases between. The CDR3 reads CASSVGQLNTEAFF. In nucleotides, the CDR3 is TGCGCCAGCAGTGTTGGGCAATTGAACACTGAAGCTTTCTTT.

The chain carries TRBV7-9 and TRBJ1-4; 12 nucleotides agree with TRBD1. The CDR3 loop spans 14 amino acids. J was trimmed by 12 bases and V by 6 bases; bases with no gene match: 8. CDR1 SEHNR and CDR2 FQNEAQ come from the germline V gene (reference sequence). DNA of the CDR3: TGTGCCAGCAGGCGGGACAGGGGGCTAGAAGAACTGTTTTTT. Its protein product is CASRRDRGLEELFF.